The entry below describes one T cell receptor beta chain. Its antigen is undetermined. Stated treatment: over 15 received Ad26.COV2.S at low or high dose, single or two shots; roughly five received placebo; per-sample allocation not given. Sampling took place 63 days after the first vaccine or placebo injection. Spike of the Wuhan-strain SARS-CoV-2 was expressed by an Ad26 vector, which formed the vaccine. The data belong to a study of Ad26.COV2.S vaccination and SARS-CoV-2 variants. On the study more broadly: Donor participated within the Ad26.COV2.S arm of the COV1001 trial. Study-wide results and limits: Total T cell responses may have been underestimated by the TCR breadth and depth analyses. Non-spike TCR breadth showed similarity between vaccine and placebo recipients.

Trimming took 4 bases from V and 5 from J, leaving 12 bases between them. This CDR3 spans 13 amino acids. CDR1 and CDR2 from the germline V gene are SGHTA and FQGNSA. The repertoire was sequenced with immunoSEQ multiplex PCR; TCRdb's copy has only in-frame clones and lacks some. The sample carries 300,000 to 350,000 clones, about 89% recorded once. The sequencing here drew on peripheral blood, taken in a trial of Ad26.COV2.S vaccine versus placebo. V usage is TRBV7-2 and J usage is TRBJ2-7; maybe TRBD1 (7 bases). This sequence originates from a person between 18 and 65 years old who received the Ad26.COV2.S COVID-19 vaccine or a placebo. This CDR3 reads CASSSGGGDEQYF. The CDR3 nucleotides read TGTGCCAGCAGCTCAGGAGGGGGCGACGAGCAGTACTTC.